This TCR beta chain was captured in a study of blood T cell repertoires in COVID-19. Turning to the study itself: Samples came from the United States, Italy and Spain, spanning acute and convalescent COVID-19. Sample material is recorded as cDNA or gDNA derived from T cells, B-cell-depleted T cells, or PBMCs.

CDR3 size: 15 residues. Per germline, CDR1 KGHSH and CDR2 LQKENI. The V end was cut by 4 bases, the J end by 0 bases, with 12 bases between. Source study methods: The authors estimated nucleated cell counts from reference gene primer amplification. The repertoire was sequenced with immunoSEQ multiplex PCR; TCRdb's copy has only in-frame clones and lacks some. For V, J and clone size, that table is used; D and trimming come from the DNA. Of about 150,000 clones listed, roughly 84% are singletons. The chain has TRBV18 and TRBJ1-2; a weak D match, TRBD1 (5 bases). Sequencing was performed on peripheral blood. This receptor was obtained from a human donor in a cohort sampled during active COVID-19. CDR3 sequence reads: CASSQLQATNYGYTF. CDR3 sequence (DNA): TGTGCCAGCTCACAATTACAGGCGACTAACTATGGCTACACCTTC.